The 4 T cell receptor beta chains below were found in one sample sequenced in a study of T cells in women clearing cervical HPV infection. This table comes from immunoSEQ multiplex PCR, and its TCRdb copy is limited to in-frame clones, with some not included. This table holds 40,000 to 45,000 clones. The sample consisted of blood buffy coat. These receptors originate from a woman aged 18 to 75 with a cervical HPV16 infection that either progressed to CIN3+ or cleared (not recorded which).

The CDR3 sequence is CSASSSGRARYEQYF. Incomplete CDR3 DNA: TGCAGTGCTAGTTCTAGCGGGAGGGCCCGCTACGAG. The chain is built from TRBV20-1 and TRBJ2-7, with 12 nucleotides matching TRBD2. The DNA ends 3 residues before the CDR3 does, and the rest of the CDR3 is filled in from the germline J gene. V lost 3 bases and J lost 3; bases outside the gene matches: 6. Germline V gene sequence: CDR1 DFQATT, CDR2 SNEGSKA (reference sequence). The length of the CDR3 is 15 residues.

To note about this clone: The sequenced fragment ends 3 residues before the CDR3 boundary, so the rest is inferred from the germline J gene. This rearrangement joins TRBV2 to TRBJ1-4; D gene unclear. From germline, CDR1 is SNHLY and CDR2 FYNNEI. The V gene lost 11 bases and the J gene lost 2 bases, with 12 bases spanning the gap. CDR3 length: 13 amino acids. The CDR3 bases that were read are TGTGCCGCTGCGGTGGAGACTAATGAAAAA. Amino acids: CAAAVETNEK. The whole CDR3 protein reads CAAAVETNEKLFF. Based on the CDR3 plus reference TRBV2 and TRBJ1-4, the full variable domain is EPEVTQTPSHQVTQMGQEVILRCVPISNHLYFYWYRQILGQKVEFLVSFYNNEISEKSEIFDDQFSVERPDGSNFTLKIRSTKLEDSAMYFCAAAVETNEKLFFGSGTQLSVL.

Of note for this clone: The CDR3 end is not reached by the read, which stops 3 residues before it; the germline J gene fills it in. The chain is built from TRBV7-8 and TRBJ2-7, with 7 bases aligning to TRBD2. The CDR3 spans 13 residues. The germline CDR1 and CDR2 sequences are SGHVS and FQNEAQ. The ends lost 6 bases at V and 0 bases at J; junction bases unmatched: 2. CDR3 sequence reads: CASRPSGSYEQYF. The sequenced CDR3 bases are TGTGCCAGCAGGCCTAGCGGCTCCTACGAG.

About this clone itself: Read coverage stops 3 residues before the CDR3 terminus; the germline J gene supplies the remainder. The rearrangement links TRBV5-1 to TRBJ2-3, with 12 bases matching TRBD2. This CDR3 region has 17 residues. The ends lost 3 bases at V and 1 base at J; junction bases unmatched: 6. Germline V gene data show CDR1 as SGHRS and CDR2 as YFSETQ. CDR3 DNA (partial): TGCGCCAGCAGCTCAATACGGACTAGCGGGGGCACAGATACG. As protein: CASSSIRTSGGTDT. The entire CDR3 protein reads CASSSIRTSGGTDTQYF.